The following is a TCR beta chain sequence with its context. The length of the CDR3 is 19 residues. Germline CDR1 and CDR2: MDHEN and SYDVKM. Germline trimming cut 3 bases from V and 0 bases from J; bases unmatched to any gene: 14. These data originate in a study of blood T cell repertoires in COVID-19. For the study at large: Both acute and convalescent COVID-19 samples were obtained from the United States, Italy and Spain.

In the authors' workflow: Nucleated cell counts were estimated from reference gene primer amplification. Generated by immunoSEQ multiplex PCR, the TCRdb table keeps only in-frame clones and is missing some. That table furnishes V, J and clone size, whereas the DNA furnished D and trimming. The sample has 210,000 or so clones, roughly 80% seen once; the top ten hold around 4.7%. The sequenced sample consisted of peripheral blood. This receptor was obtained from a human donor in a cohort sampled during active COVID-19. The chain is built from TRBV28 and TRBJ2-7; 10 bases are shared with TRBD2. CDR3 residues: CASSFNPQTSGLSSYEQYF. CDR3 sequence (DNA): TGTGCCAGCAGTTTTAACCCCCAGACTAGCGGGTTGAGCTCCTACGAGCAGTACTTC. The full variable domain, rest sourced from reference TRBV28 and TRBJ2-7, is DVKVTQSSRYLVKRTGEKVFLECVQDMDHENMFWYRQDPGLGLRLIYFSYDVKMKEKGDIPEGYSVSREKKERFSLILESASTNQTSMYLCASSFNPQTSGLSSYEQYFGPGTRLTVT.